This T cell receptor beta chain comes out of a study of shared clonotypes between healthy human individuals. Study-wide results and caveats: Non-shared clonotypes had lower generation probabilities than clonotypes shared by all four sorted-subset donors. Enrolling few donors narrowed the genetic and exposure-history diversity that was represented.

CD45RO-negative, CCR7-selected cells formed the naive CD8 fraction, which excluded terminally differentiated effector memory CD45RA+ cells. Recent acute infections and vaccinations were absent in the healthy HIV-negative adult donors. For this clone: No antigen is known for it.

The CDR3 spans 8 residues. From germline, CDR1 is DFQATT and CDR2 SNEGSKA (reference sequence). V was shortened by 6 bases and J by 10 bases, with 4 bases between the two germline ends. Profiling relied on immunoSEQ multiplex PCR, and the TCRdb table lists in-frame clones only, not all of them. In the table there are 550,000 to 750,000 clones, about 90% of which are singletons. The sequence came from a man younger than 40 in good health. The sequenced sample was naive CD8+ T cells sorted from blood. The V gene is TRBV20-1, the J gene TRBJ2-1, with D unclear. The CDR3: CSAQEQFF. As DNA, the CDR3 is TGCAGTGCACAGGAGCAGTTCTTC.